This T cell receptor beta chain comes out of a study of shared clonotypes between healthy human individuals. Study overall: The cohort comprised a couple of women and a few men. Their ages spanned 18 to 49 years. Each donor's CD4 naive and CD4 memory cells filled three plates apiece, CD8 naive two, and CD8 memory one.

The length of the CDR3 is 15 residues. Germline assignment: CDR1 SGHKS and CDR2 YYEKEE (reference sequence). Trimming shortened V by 6 bases and J by 0 bases, and 12 bases separated the two germline ends. Into CD45RA+ naive and CD45RA-negative memory subsets, the CD4+ cells were split. This clone has only a few counts. Assay: immunoSEQ multiplex PCR; the TCRdb copy retains only in-frame clones and omits some. The sample lists about 1 million clones, 65% to 80% occurring once. Input material: memory CD4+ T cells sorted from blood. The sample's subset: CD45RA-negative fraction. The chain uses TRBV5-5 and TRBJ1-4; D not certain. The TCR originated in a man younger than 30 in good health. The CDR3 coding sequence is TGTGCCAGCACCTACTTGGGTGCAACTAATGAAAAACTGTTTTTT. Its translation is CASTYLGATNEKLFF.